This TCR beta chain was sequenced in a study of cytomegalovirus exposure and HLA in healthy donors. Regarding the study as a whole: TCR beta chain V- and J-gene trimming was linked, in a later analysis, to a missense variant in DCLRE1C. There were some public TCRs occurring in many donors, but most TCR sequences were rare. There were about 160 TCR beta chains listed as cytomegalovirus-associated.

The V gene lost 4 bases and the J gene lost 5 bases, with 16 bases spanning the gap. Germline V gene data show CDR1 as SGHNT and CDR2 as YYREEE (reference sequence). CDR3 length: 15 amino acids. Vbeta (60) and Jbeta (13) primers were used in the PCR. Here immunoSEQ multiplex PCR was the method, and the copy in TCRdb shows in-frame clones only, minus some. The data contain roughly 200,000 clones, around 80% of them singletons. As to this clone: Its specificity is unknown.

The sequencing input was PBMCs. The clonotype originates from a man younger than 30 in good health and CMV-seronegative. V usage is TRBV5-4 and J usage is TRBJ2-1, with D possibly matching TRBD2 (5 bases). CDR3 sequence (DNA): TGTGCCAGCAGCCCCGTGAGGGCAGTGAACAATGAGCAGTTCTTC. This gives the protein CASSPVRAVNNEQFF.